This T cell receptor beta chain was documented in a study of CD8 T cells in ankylosing spondylitis. The CDR3 is 13 residues long. V was trimmed by 3 bases and J by 8 bases, leaving 13 bases between them. Germline values: CDR1 SNHLY, CDR2 FYNNEI. MiXCR, applied by TCRdb to the 5' RACE reads, yields one record per CDR3 protein. The sample yields a few hundred thousand distinct CDR3 sequences, over 15% seen once. Study results and limitations: Earlier reports found some motif variants in synovial fluid and blood in reactive arthritis.

This clonotype was counted only a few times. The antigen is unknown. This clonotype was obtained from a male donor with ankylosing spondylitis or in good health (not recorded which). The chain employs TRBV2 and TRBJ1-1; perhaps TRBD1 as D (5 bases). Source material: blood, either unsorted or a sorted T cell fraction (not recorded which). The CDR3 bases are TGTGCCAGCAGTGACACCGGCAGGGTCGAAGCTTTCTTT. Translation gives CASSDTGRVEAFF.